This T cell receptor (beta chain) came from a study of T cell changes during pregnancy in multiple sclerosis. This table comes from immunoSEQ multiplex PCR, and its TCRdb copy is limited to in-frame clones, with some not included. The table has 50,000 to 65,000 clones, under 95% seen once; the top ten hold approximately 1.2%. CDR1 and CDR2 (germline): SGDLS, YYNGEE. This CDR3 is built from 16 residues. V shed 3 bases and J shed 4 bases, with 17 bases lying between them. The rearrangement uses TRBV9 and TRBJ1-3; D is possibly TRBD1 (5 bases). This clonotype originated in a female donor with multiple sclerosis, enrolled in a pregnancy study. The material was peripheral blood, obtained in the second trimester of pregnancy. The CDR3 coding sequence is TGTGCCAGCAGCGCCCTACAGGCCGGAGCCGGAAACACCATATATTTT. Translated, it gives CASSALQAGAGNTIYF.